These 8 T cell receptor beta chains were all obtained from the same sample, sequenced in a study of vaccination effects on CD4 cells after COVID-19. Repertoires were generated with immunoSEQ multiplex PCR, while TCRdb's copy carries only in-frame clones and drops some. The sample comprises tens of thousands of clones, about 70% of which are singletons, and about 15% rests with the top ten. Sequencing in the ViraFEST assay came after antigen-specific CD4+ T cells had been expanded with viral peptide pools, which were used to stimulate PBMC. Cultured cells yielded isolated CD4+ T cells after approximately nine days. Each participant received a vaccine that was either BNT162b2 or mRNA-1273, given as two doses. Their recognized antigens are unknown. This material consisted of CD4+ T cells from PBMCs cultured with HCoV-OC43 spike peptides, taken after COVID-19 vaccination. Documented subset: HCoV-OC43 spike overlapping peptide pool stimulation. The receptors stem from a human donor who received a COVID-19 vaccine.

The chain recombines TRBV6-5 with TRBJ1-1, with D possibly matching TRBD1 (6 bases). This CDR3 has 15 residues. CDR1 is MNHEY, CDR2 SVGAGI, per germline. The ends were cut back, 6 bases at V and 1 base at J, with 15 bases in the middle. CDR3 protein: CASSAPPTGNTEAFF. The DNA of the CDR3 is TGTGCCAGCAGCGCACCACCGACAGGGAACACTGAAGCTTTCTTT.

This chain links TRBV2 with TRBJ1-3; D perhaps matches TRBD1 (6 bases). This CDR3 is 17 amino acids long. The V gene's germline CDR1 is SNHLY and CDR2 FYNNEI. Between the trimmed V and J ends, which lost 8 bases and 0 bases, there was a span of 20 bases. As DNA, the CDR3 is TGTGCCAGCTTGCGGGGGGGCCAGGCATACTCTGGAAACACCATATATTTT. Translated: CASLRGGQAYSGNTIYF.

The V gene is TRBV29-1, the J gene TRBJ2-1; 8 nucleotides align to TRBD2. The CDR3 is made up of 14 amino acids. The germline V gene encodes CDR1 SQVTM and CDR2 ANQGSEA. Unmatched junction bases numbered 9, after V lost 7 bases and J lost 4 bases. CDR3 sequence: CSGAGTRGYNEQFF. The CDR3 bases are TGCAGCGGTGCCGGGACTAGAGGATACAATGAGCAGTTCTTC.

The chain carries TRBV6-5 and TRBJ1-1; D gene ambiguous. Germline CDR1 reads MNHEY; CDR2 reads SVGAGI. V shed 0 bases and J shed 8 bases, with 13 bases lying between them. There are 14 residues in the CDR3. DNA for the CDR3: TGTGCCAGCAGTTACTCGATCGATTTTGGAGAAGCTTTCTTT. This codes for CASSYSIDFGEAFF.

The chain uses TRBV5-1 and TRBJ1-2; 11 bases align to TRBD1. The V gene's germline CDR1 is SGHRS and CDR2 YFSETQ. The V segment lost 3 bases and the J segment 3 bases; nucleotides outside the gene matches: 1. CDR3 length: 14 residues. CDR3 loop: CASSSGQGDYGYTF. CDR3 nucleotides: TGCGCCAGCAGCTCGGGACAGGGGGACTATGGCTACACCTTC.

The chain couples TRBV27 to TRBJ2-5, with D unclear. V was trimmed by 3 bases and J by 2 bases, leaving 7 bases between them. The CDR3 covers 13 residues. Germline values: CDR1 MNHEY, CDR2 SMNVEV (reference sequence). The CDR3 DNA reads as TGTGCCAGCAGTTTGAGACGACAAGAGACCCAGTACTTC. It translates to CASSLRRQETQYF.

The chain has TRBV3-1 (or the pseudogene TRBV3-2) and TRBJ2-5; D not certain. The V end lost 2 bases, the J end lost 5 bases, and 18 bases lay between the germline ends. CDR3 length equals 16 residues. Germline CDR1 is LGHDT and CDR2 is YNNKEL (reference sequence). The DNA of the CDR3 is TGTGCCAGCAGCCAAACGACTCTTTCTTTCTCTGAGACCCAGTACTTC. Its protein is CASSQTTLSFSETQYF.

The V call is TRBV11-3, the J call TRBJ2-1, with D hard to call. V lost 1 base and J lost 3, with 4 bases in between. Germline V CDR1 and CDR2: SGHNT, YENEEA. The CDR3 is 13 amino acids. CDR3 sequence (DNA): TGTGCCAGCAGCTTAGCCAGCTACAATGAGCAGTTCTTC. As protein: CASSLASYNEQFF. The variable domain in full, with the rest retrieved from reference TRBV11-3 and TRBJ2-1, is EAGVVQSPRYKIIEKKQPVAFWCNPISGHNTLYWYLQNLGQGPELLIRYENEEAVDDSQLPKDRFSAERLKGVDSTLKIQPAELGDSAVYLCASSLASYNEQFFGPGTRLTVL.